These T cell receptor beta chains were read from a single sample in a study of blood T cell repertoires in COVID-19. Profiling relied on immunoSEQ multiplex PCR, and the TCRdb table lists in-frame clones only, not all of them. The sample lists fewer than 250,000 clones, 85% to 90% occurring once. Sequencing was done on a sample of PBMCs or T cells enriched from blood (not recorded which). The source is a man in his thirties or forties who had been exposed to COVID-19. The CDR3 runs from the conserved cysteine through the conserved F or W. A D gene is named only where the DNA matches it firmly. Where a row states a size, it is once, few, many or the class of an expanded clone; other rows omit it.

D	V	size	J	length	CDR3	DNA
-	TRBV6-5	-	TRBJ1-1	14	CASIPGDLNTEAFF	TGTGCCAGCATCCCAGGGGACCTGAACACTGAAGCTTTCTTT
TRBD1	TRBV6-4	few	TRBJ2-3	16	CASSDQTGGGTDTQYF	TGTGCCAGCAGTGACCAAACAGGGGGCGGCACAGATACGCAGTATTTT
-	TRBV7-2	-	TRBJ1-1	15	CASSLVGGAGTEAFF	TGTGCCAGCAGCTTAGTTGGTGGGGCTGGGACTGAAGCTTTCTTT
TRBD2	TRBV5-4	-	TRBJ2-3	16	CASSLPRGGHADTQYF	TGTGCCAGCAGCCTCCCGCGGGGGGGTCATGCAGATACGCAGTATTTT
-	TRBV21-1	-	TRBJ2-7	15	CASIQQGGVSYEQYF	TGTGCCAGCATCCAACAGGGTGGAGTCTCCTACGAGCAGTACTTC
TRBD1	TRBV30	-	TRBJ2-1	14	CAWNAGGADNEQFF	TGTGCCTGGAATGCAGGGGGCGCCGACAATGAGCAGTTCTTC
TRBD2	TRBV11-2	-	TRBJ2-1	16	CASSPGGGARTDEQFF	TGTGCCAGCAGCCCGGGGGGGGGCGCGAGAACGGATGAGCAGTTCTTC
TRBD1	TRBV5-1	-	TRBJ2-1	16	CASSLDAGGSYNEQFF	TGCGCCAGCAGCTTGGACGCAGGGGGATCCTACAATGAGCAGTTCTTC
-	TRBV19	-	TRBJ2-5	15	CASSIFKGEQETQYF	TGTGCCAGTAGTATATTTAAGGGGGAACAAGAGACCCAGTACTTC
-	TRBV5-1	-	TRBJ1-1	14	CASRVRGGNTEAFF	TGCGCCAGCAGGGTCAGGGGCGGAAACACTGAAGCTTTCTTT
-	TRBV3-1/TRBV3-2	-	TRBJ1-2	14	CASSQEPFGGGYTF	TGTGCCAGCAGCCAAGAGCCCTTCGGTGGTGGCTACACCTTC
-	TRBV15	-	TRBJ1-5	13	CATSTSPNQPQHF	TGTGCCACCAGCACCAGTCCCAATCAGCCCCAGCATTTT
-	TRBV21-1	-	TRBJ1-3	16	CASSNGRGLSGNTIYF	TGTGCCAGCAGCAATGGGAGAGGGCTAAGTGGAAACACCATATATTTT
-	TRBV5-1	-	TRBJ1-5	13	CASSQTGGQPQHF	TGCGCCAGCAGCCAGACAGGTGGTCAGCCCCAGCATTTT
-	TRBV11-3	-	TRBJ1-6	13	CASSDRLGSPLHF	TGTGCCAGCAGCGACAGACTCGGTTCACCCCTCCACTTT
-	TRBV18	-	TRBJ2-4	20	CASSPPRDLTELLAKNIQYF	TGTGCCAGCTCACCCCCCAGGGATCTGACTGAACTACTAGCCAAAAACATTCAGTACTTC
TRBD2	TRBV23-1	-	TRBJ2-1	13	CASSPNSGEGQFF	TGCGCCAGCAGTCCCAACTCGGGGGAGGGGCAGTTCTTC
-	TRBV7-9	-	TRBJ1-3	17	CASSLDGVVNSGNTIYF	TGTGCCAGCAGCTTAGACGGGGTAGTAAACTCTGGAAACACCATATATTTT
-	TRBV4-3	-	TRBJ2-7	14	CASSQVQRSYEQYF	TGCGCCAGCAGCCAAGTTCAGCGGTCCTACGAGCAGTACTTC
-	TRBV5-1	once	TRBJ1-3	15	CASSLEAGYGNTIYF	TGCGCCAGCAGCTTGGAGGCGGGGTATGGAAACACCATATATTTT
TRBD1	TRBV19	-	TRBJ1-4	13	CATRTGAPEKLFF	TGTGCCACAAGGACAGGGGCCCCTGAAAAACTGTTTTTT
-	TRBV15	-	TRBJ2-3	15	CATSSRVSSTDTQYF	TGTGCCACCAGCAGTCGCGTTTCTAGCACAGATACGCAGTATTTT
TRBD1	TRBV19	few	TRBJ1-2	14	CASRGQTGNYGYTF	TGTGCCAGCAGGGGCCAGACAGGGAACTATGGCTACACCTTC
-	TRBV11-2	-	TRBJ1-2	14	CASSLESGARSYTF	TGTGCCAGCAGCTTAGAATCTGGAGCCCGTAGCTACACCTTC
-	TRBV5-6	-	TRBJ2-1	17	CASSLVGVGSRVDEQFF	TGTGCCAGCAGCTTGGTGGGGGTCGGGAGCAGGGTTGATGAGCAGTTCTTC
-	TRBV3-1/TRBV3-2	-	TRBJ2-2	11	CASSQTSELFF	TGTGCCAGCAGCCAGACTTCGGAGCTGTTTTTT
-	TRBV19	-	TRBJ1-1	15	CASSKGSAPNTEAFF	TGTGCCAGTAGTAAGGGGTCAGCACCGAACACTGAAGCTTTCTTT
TRBD2	TRBV4-2	few	TRBJ2-3	16	CASSQERSGGPDTQYF	TGTGCCAGCAGCCAAGAACGCAGCGGGGGCCCAGATACGCAGTATTTT
-	TRBV19	-	TRBJ1-5	14	CASSMSSSNQPQHF	TGTGCCAGTAGTATGAGTTCGAGCAATCAGCCCCAGCATTTT
TRBD1	TRBV6-5	once	TRBJ2-7	14	CASSQTGLPYEQYF	TGTGCCAGCAGCCAGACAGGGCTGCCCTACGAGCAGTACTTC
TRBD2	TRBV5-4	-	TRBJ2-2	16	CASSPYTSGGTGELFF	TGTGCCAGCAGCCCATATACTAGCGGGGGGACCGGGGAGCTGTTTTTT
-	TRBV5-5	once	TRBJ1-3	13	CASSLSIGNTIYF	TGTGCCAGCAGCTTGAGCATTGGAAACACCATATATTTT
TRBD2	TRBV5-4	many	TRBJ2-3	19	CASSLEGLAGGYSTDTQYF	TGTGCCAGCAGCTTGGAGGGGCTAGCGGGGGGATATAGCACAGATACGCAGTATTTT
TRBD2	TRBV9	-	TRBJ2-3	16	CASSAGLAVATDTQYF	TGTGCCAGCAGCGCGGGACTAGCGGTAGCCACAGATACGCAGTATTTT
-	TRBV4-2	-	TRBJ2-7	16	CASSQNTAASSYEQYF	TGTGCCAGCAGCCAAAACACAGCTGCCTCCTCCTACGAGCAGTACTTC
TRBD1	TRBV5-1	-	TRBJ1-1	16	CASSPSGNRGRTEAFF	TGCGCCAGCAGCCCTTCGGGCAACAGGGGGCGAACTGAAGCTTTCTTT
TRBD2	TRBV29-1	-	TRBJ2-2	17	CSVESSGVEGITGELFF	TGCAGCGTTGAGTCTAGCGGGGTTGAGGGGATAACCGGGGAGCTGTTTTTT
-	TRBV2	once	TRBJ1-2	16	CASSGNQQGRGYGYTF	TGTGCCAGCAGTGGGAATCAACAGGGTCGGGGCTATGGCTACACCTTC
-	TRBV5-4	-	TRBJ2-3	16	CASSLGQGGRADTQYF	TGTGCCAGCAGCTTGGGACAGGGAGGTAGAGCAGATACGCAGTATTTT
TRBD2	TRBV28	-	TRBJ2-7	14	CASSPMGGSYEQYF	TGTGCCAGCAGTCCGATGGGGGGGTCCTACGAGCAGTACTTC
-	TRBV3-1/TRBV3-2	-	TRBJ2-7	15	CASSQTGLFSYEQYF	TGTGCCAGCAGCCAAACAGGTCTTTTCTCCTACGAGCAGTACTTC
TRBD1	TRBV11-3	-	TRBJ2-1	15	CASSLETGTGQEQFF	TGTGCCAGCAGCTTGGAGACAGGGACGGGACAGGAGCAGTTCTTC
TRBD1	TRBV27	-	TRBJ2-3	15	CASSQDRGGLDTQYF	TGTGCCAGCAGTCAGGACAGGGGGGGTTTAGATACGCAGTATTTT
TRBD1	TRBV6-6	many	TRBJ1-2	14	CASSKGDSYYGYTF	TGTGCCAGCAGTAAAGGGGACAGCTACTATGGCTACACCTTC
TRBD1	TRBV5-1	-	TRBJ2-6	16	CASSLVGGSGANVLTF	TGCGCCAGCAGCTTGGTAGGGGGCTCCGGGGCCAACGTCCTGACTTTC
-	TRBV30	few	TRBJ1-2	13	CASGRGLNYGYTF	TGTGCCTCGGGTCGGGGACTTAACTATGGCTACACCTTC
TRBD1	TRBV19	-	TRBJ1-4	15	CASSKSGGLNEKLFF	TGTGCCAGTAGTAAGTCAGGGGGCCTAAATGAAAAACTGTTTTTT
-	TRBV3-1/TRBV3-2	few	TRBJ2-7	14	CASIPGREPYEQYF	TGTGCCAGCATACCCGGGCGGGAACCCTACGAGCAGTACTTC
-	TRBV3-1/TRBV3-2	-	TRBJ1-2	14	CASSAQQGTFGYTF	TGTGCCAGCAGCGCCCAGCAGGGTACGTTTGGCTACACCTTC
TRBD1	TRBV5-1	-	TRBJ1-6	15	CASSFPGQGNSPLHF	TGCGCCAGCAGCTTCCCGGGACAGGGGAATTCACCCCTCCACTTT
TRBD2	TRBV5-1	-	TRBJ2-3	16	CASSLLAGDPGDTQYF	TGCGCCAGCAGCTTGTTAGCGGGCGATCCCGGGGATACGCAGTATTTT
-	TRBV2	-	TRBJ2-7	14	CASSADASSYEQYF	TGTGCCAGCAGTGCTGATGCTAGCTCCTACGAGCAGTACTTC
-	TRBV5-4	-	TRBJ2-6	19	CASSSIQTGPSSGANVLTF	TGTGCCAGCAGCTCAATCCAAACCGGTCCCTCTTCTGGGGCCAACGTCCTGACTTTC
-	TRBV27	-	TRBJ2-5	11	CARERKETQYF	TGTGCCAGAGAGAGAAAAGAGACCCAGTACTTC
TRBD2	TRBV18	-	TRBJ2-1	15	CASSPSGGSNNEQFF	TGTGCCAGCTCACCCAGCGGGGGCTCCAACAATGAGCAGTTCTTC
-	TRBV11-3	-	TRBJ1-6	13	CASSLGANSPLHF	TGTGCCAGCAGCTTAGGGGCAAACTCACCCCTCCACTTT
-	TRBV5-8	-	TRBJ1-1	14	CASSLGQRLTEAFF	TGTGCCAGCAGCCTGGGGCAGCGGCTCACTGAAGCTTTCTTT
-	TRBV29-1	-	TRBJ1-1	13	CSGVDRMNTEAFF	TGCAGCGGGGTGGACAGAATGAACACTGAAGCTTTCTTT
-	TRBV7-9	-	TRBJ1-2	13	CASSLVERYGYTF	TGTGCCAGCAGCTTAGTGGAGAGGTATGGCTACACCTTC
-	TRBV14	-	TRBJ2-3	17	CASSQDFMAGWVDTQYF	TGTGCCAGCAGCCAAGATTTTATGGCAGGGTGGGTGGATACGCAGTATTTT